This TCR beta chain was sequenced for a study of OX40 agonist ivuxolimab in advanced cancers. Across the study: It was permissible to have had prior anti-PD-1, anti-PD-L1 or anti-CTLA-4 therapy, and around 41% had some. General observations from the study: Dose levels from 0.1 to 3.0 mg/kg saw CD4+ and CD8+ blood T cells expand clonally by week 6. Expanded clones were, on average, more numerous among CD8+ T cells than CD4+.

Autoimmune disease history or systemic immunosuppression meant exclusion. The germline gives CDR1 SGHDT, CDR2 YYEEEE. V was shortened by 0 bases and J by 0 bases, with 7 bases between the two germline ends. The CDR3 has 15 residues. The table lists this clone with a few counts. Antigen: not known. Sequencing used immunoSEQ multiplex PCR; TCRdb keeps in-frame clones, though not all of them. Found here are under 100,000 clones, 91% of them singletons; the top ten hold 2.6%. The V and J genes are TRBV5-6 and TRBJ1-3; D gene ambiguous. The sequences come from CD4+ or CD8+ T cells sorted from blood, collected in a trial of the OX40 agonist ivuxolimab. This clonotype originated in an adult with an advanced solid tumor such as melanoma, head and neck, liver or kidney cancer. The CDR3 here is CASSLATNSGNTIYF. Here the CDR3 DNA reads TGTGCCAGCAGCTTGGCAACAAACTCTGGAAACACCATATATTTT.